This T cell receptor (beta chain) originates from a study of T cell changes during pregnancy in multiple sclerosis. The assay was immunoSEQ multiplex PCR, and TCRdb's table has in-frame clones only and misses some. This table holds tens of thousands of clones, about 89% found once. CDR1 is MDHEN, CDR2 SYDVKM, per germline. There are 17 residues in the CDR3. V lost 1 base and J lost 1; bases outside the gene matches: 9. The V gene is TRBV28, the J gene TRBJ1-2, with 7 bases identical to TRBD1. This receptor was taken from a female donor in good health, enrolled as a control in a pregnancy study. The sample was peripheral blood, taken in the first trimester of pregnancy. The CDR3 bases are TGTGCCAGCAGTTTATCAGGGGGACAGATTTTTAACTATGGCTACACCTTC. Amino acid sequence: CASSLSGGQIFNYGYTF.